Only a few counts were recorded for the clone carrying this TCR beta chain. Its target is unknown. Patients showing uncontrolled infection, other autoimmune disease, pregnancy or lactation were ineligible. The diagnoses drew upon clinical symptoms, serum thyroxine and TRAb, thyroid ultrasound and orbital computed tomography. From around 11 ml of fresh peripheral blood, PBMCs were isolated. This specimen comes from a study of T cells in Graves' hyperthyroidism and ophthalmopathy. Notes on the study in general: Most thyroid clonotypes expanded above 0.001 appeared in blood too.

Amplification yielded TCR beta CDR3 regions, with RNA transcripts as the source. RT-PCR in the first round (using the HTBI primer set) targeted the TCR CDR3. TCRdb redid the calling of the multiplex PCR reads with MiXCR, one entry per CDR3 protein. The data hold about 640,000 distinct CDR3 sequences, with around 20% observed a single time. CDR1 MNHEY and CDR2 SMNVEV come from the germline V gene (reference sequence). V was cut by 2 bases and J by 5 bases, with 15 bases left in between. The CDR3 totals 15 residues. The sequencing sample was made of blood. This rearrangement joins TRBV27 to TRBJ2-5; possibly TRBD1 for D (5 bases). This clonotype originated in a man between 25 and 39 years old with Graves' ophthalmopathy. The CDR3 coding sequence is TGTGCCAGCAGTTTACAGACAGAAAGGTGGGAGACCCAGTACTTC. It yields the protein CASSLQTERWETQYF.